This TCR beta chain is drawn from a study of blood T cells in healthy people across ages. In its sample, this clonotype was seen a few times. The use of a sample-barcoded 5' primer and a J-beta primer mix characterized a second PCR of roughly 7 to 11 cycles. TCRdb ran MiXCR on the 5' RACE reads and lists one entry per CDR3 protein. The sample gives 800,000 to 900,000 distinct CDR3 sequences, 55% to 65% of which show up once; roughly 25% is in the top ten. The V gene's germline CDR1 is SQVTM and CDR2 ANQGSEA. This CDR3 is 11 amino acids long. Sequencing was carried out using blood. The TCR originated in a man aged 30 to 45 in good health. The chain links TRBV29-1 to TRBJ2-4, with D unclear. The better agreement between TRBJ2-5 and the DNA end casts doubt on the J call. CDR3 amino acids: CSVVVFGTQYF. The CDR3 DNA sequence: TGCAGCGTTGTCGTCTTTGGGACCCAGTACTTC.